The 15 T cell receptor beta chains below all came from one sample that was sequenced in a study of T cells after yellow fever vaccination. TCRdb fed the 5' RACE reads into MiXCR, producing one record per CDR3 protein. The sample has 300,000 or so distinct CDR3 sequences, around 6.8% seen once. The sample was PBMCs, taken 45 days after the first yellow fever vaccination. Every receptor here comes from a man between 18 and 29 years old who received the YFV17D yellow fever vaccine.

A few counts support this clonotype. This chain joins TRBV5-1 and TRBJ1-6; the D gene is possibly TRBD1 (6 bases). The V end was cut by 0 bases, the J end by 8 bases, with 12 bases between. The germline gives CDR1 SGHRS, CDR2 YFSETQ. This CDR3 has 15 residues. CDR3 nucleotides: TGCGCCAGCAGCTTGGACGGTAGGGGGGATTCACCCCTCCACTTT. Its protein is CASSLDGRGDSPLHF.

This clonotype was counted at least ten times. This sequence joins TRBV5-1 and TRBJ2-2; possibly TRBD1 for D (5 bases). The CDR3 length is 15 residues. Germline lookup yields CDR1 SGHRS and CDR2 YFSETQ. Trimming removed 3 bases at V and 4 bases at J, with 13 bases between. CDR3 sequence (DNA): TGCGCCAGCAGCTCCCCACCCAGGGTCACCGGGGAGCTGTTTTTT. Translation: CASSSPPRVTGELFF.

This clonotype was counted only a few times. V usage is TRBV4-1 and J usage is TRBJ1-1; D uncertain. The CDR3 consists of 11 residues. The germline V gene has CDR1 MGHRA and CDR2 YSYEKL. V was trimmed by 8 bases and J by 1 base, leaving 5 bases between them. The CDR3 nucleotides read TGCGCCAGCTTTGAGAACACTGAAGCTTTCTTT. This gives the protein CASFENTEAFF.

This clonotype occurred a few times. This rearrangement joins TRBV20-1 to TRBJ2-7, with 7 bases that match TRBD2. The ends lost 4 bases at V and 9 bases at J; junction bases unmatched: 6. This CDR3 is built from 11 residues. From germline, CDR1 is DFQATT and CDR2 SNEGSKA (reference sequence). The CDR3 region has the DNA TGCAGTGCTATCGGTAGGGAGGGGCAGTACGTC. Amino acids: CSAIGREGQYV.

This clonotype was seen a handful of times. V gene TRBV12-5 combines with J gene TRBJ2-1; D remains unclear. This CDR3 has 13 amino acids. The V end was cut by 1 base, the J end by 5 bases, with 6 bases between. Germline V gives CDR1 LGHNT, CDR2 FRNRAP. CDR3 amino acids: CASGLGLNNEQFF. For the CDR3, the DNA is TGTGCTAGTGGTTTGGGACTGAACAATGAGCAGTTCTTC.

This clonotype was detected ten times or more. The J gene is TRBJ2-2, the V gene TRBV7-9, with unresolved D. Germline lookup yields CDR1 SEHNR and CDR2 FQNEAQ (reference sequence). This CDR3 comprises 14 residues. Trimming removed 4 bases at V and 4 bases at J, with 10 bases between. The CDR3, as DNA: TGTGCCAGCAGCTCCTTAGCCGCCACCGGGGAGCTGTTTTTT. Protein sequence: CASSSLAATGELFF.

This clonotype was seen a handful of times. The chain uses TRBV29-1 and TRBJ2-7; maybe TRBD1 (5 bases). V was pared by 2 bases and J by 0 bases, with 8 bases between. Germline assignment: CDR1 SQVTM and CDR2 ANQGSEA. The CDR3 spans 13 residues. For the CDR3, the DNA is TGCAGCGTTGAACCAGGGAACTCCTACGAGCAGTACTTC. Protein product: CSVEPGNSYEQYF.

This clonotype appeared a few times. The chain recombines TRBV5-4 with TRBJ2-7; weak D call: TRBD1 (6 bases). V lost 0 bases and J 1 base, leaving 14 bases between the germline ends. The germline V gene has CDR1 SGHNT and CDR2 YYREEE (reference sequence). The CDR3 sequence is 16 residues long. CDR3 sequence reads: CASSLGGQQFSYEQYV. The DNA of the CDR3 is TGTGCCAGCAGCTTGGGAGGACAGCAATTTTCCTACGAGCAGTACGTC.

The table lists this clonotype with a few counts. The chain recombines TRBV5-4 with TRBJ2-4; weak D call: TRBD2 (7 bases). The CDR3 loop spans 16 amino acids. The V and J ends lost 5 bases and 3 bases respectively, with 18 bases between them. Germline V CDR1 and CDR2: SGHNT, YYREEE (reference sequence). The CDR3 loop reads CASSLGGAYGKNIQYF. The CDR3 DNA reads TGTGCCAGCAGTCTGGGGGGGGCTTACGGCAAAAACATTCAGTACTTC.

The V and J genes are TRBV7-9 and TRBJ1-1, with D maybe TRBD1 (5 bases). Between the trimmed V and J ends, which lost 5 bases and 5 bases, there was a span of 21 bases. CDR3 length: 16 amino acids. In germline, CDR1 is SEHNR, CDR2 FQNEAQ (reference sequence). CDR3 residues: CASSPAGWGVWTEAFF. In DNA form, the CDR3 reads TGTGCCAGCAGCCCAGCGGGGTGGGGGGTTTGGACTGAAGCTTTCTTT.

This clonotype was seen many times. The chain carries TRBV6-5 and TRBJ2-4; TRBD1 aligns across 9 bases. The CDR3 has 17 amino acids. Trimming at V came to 0 bases and at J to 7 bases, leaving 10 bases not matched to a gene. The germline CDR1 and CDR2 sequences are MNHEY and SVGAGI. The CDR3 protein is CASSYSITGQGSNIQYF. CDR3 coding DNA: TGTGCCAGCAGTTACTCGATAACGGGACAGGGAAGCAACATTCAGTACTTC.

The chain carries TRBV5-6 and TRBJ2-5; D may be TRBD1 (6 bases). V was clipped by 4 bases and J by 5 bases, with 15 bases between them. CDR1 and CDR2 (germline): SGHDT, YYEEEE. The CDR3 is 14 residues long. The CDR3 sequence is CASSPGQFPETQYF. CDR3 sequence (DNA): TGTGCCAGCAGCCCAGGACAGTTCCCTGAGACCCAGTACTTC.

This chain uses TRBV7-9 with TRBJ1-5; D possibly corresponds to TRBD2 (5 bases). The better agreement between TRBJ2-3 and the DNA end casts doubt on the J call. Germline V CDR1 and CDR2: SEHNR, FQNEAQ (reference sequence). This CDR3 region has 17 residues. This CDR3 is CASTRYEGGYSNQPQYF. The CDR3 region has the DNA TGTGCCAGCACCCGTTACGAGGGCGGTTATAGCAATCAGCCCCAGTATTTT.

The chain carries TRBV20-1 and TRBJ1-3, with D uncertain. Trimming shortened V by 6 bases and J by 0 bases, and 12 bases separated the two germline ends. Germline V gene sequence: CDR1 DFQATT, CDR2 SNEGSKA (reference sequence). The CDR3 length is 14 residues. The CDR3: CSATDIYSGNTIYF. As DNA, the CDR3 is TGCAGTGCCACAGACATTTACTCTGGAAACACCATATATTTT.

Many counts were recorded for this clonotype. This chain links TRBV4-3 with TRBJ1-1; D remains ambiguous. Trimming left V 0 bases short and J 3 bases short, with 11 bases between. From germline, CDR1 is LGHNA and CDR2 YSLEER. There are 15 residues in the CDR3. CDR3 sequence: CASSQEKGFYTEAFF. For the CDR3, the DNA is TGCGCCAGCAGCCAAGAAAAGGGATTCTACACTGAAGCTTTCTTT.